The 26 T cell receptor beta chains below come from one sample, sequenced in a study of response to subunit inactivated influenza vaccine listed by TCRdb under 2018. Receptor amplification or capture employed RT-PCR. TCRdb lists the instrument as Illumina HiSeq 2500. Through fastp at Q25 and MiXCR, TCRdb rebuilt clones from the public reads, retaining in-frame beta chains. Rows with one shared CDR3 protein collapse into an entry with the most common genes and DNA. In this sample the table shows around 180,000 distinct CDR3 sequences, about 9.3% of which occur a single time. Together, the top ten hold around 9.9% of the sample. The specimen was non-naive T cells sorted from PBMCs, collected on the day of vaccination. The meaning of the sample's cell subset or site label: memory T cell fraction. The receptors originated from a man in his fifties or sixties who received an inactivated influenza vaccine. Donor details come from another sample of the same person, matched by shared clones.

In its sample, this clonotype was seen many times. The V and J genes are TRBV12-3 or TRBV12-4 and TRBJ1-1, with D possibly matching TRBD1 (5 bases). The CDR3 is made up of 13 amino acids. V was pared by 5 bases and J by 1 base, with 8 bases between. CDR3 DNA sequence: TGTGCCAGCAGTCGGACAAAGAACACTGAAGCTTTCTTT. It codes for CASSRTKNTEAFF.

With regard to this clonotype: A much larger clone lies one base from this, so it may be a read error. The V gene is TRBV24-1, the J gene TRBJ2-1; the D is unclear. This CDR3 is 16 amino acids long. Germline CDR1 reads KGHDR; CDR2 reads SFDVKD. Trimming pared 3 bases from V and 8 bases from J, leaving 19 bases between. CDR3 in DNA: TGTGCCACCAGTGATAATACCGGGCCGGCCATCCATGAGCAGTTCTTC. Protein sequence: CATSDNTGPAIHEQFF.

The table lists this clonotype with a few counts. This rearrangement joins TRBV7-2 to TRBJ1-6; maybe TRBD1 (6 bases). CDR3 size: 16 residues. Germline V gives CDR1 SGHTA, CDR2 FQGNSA. Trimming removed 5 bases at V and 0 bases at J, with 11 bases between. The CDR3 region is CASSVGQSSYNSPLHF. CDR3 bases: TGTGCCAGCAGCGTAGGACAGAGCTCCTATAATTCACCCCTCCACTTT. Full variable domain (remainder filled in from reference TRBV7-2 and TRBJ1-6): GAGVSQSPSNKVTEKGKDVELRCDPISGHTALYWYRQSLGQGLEFLIYFQGNSAPDKSGLPSDRFSAERTGGSVSTLTIQRTQQEDSAVYLCASSVGQSSYNSPLHFGNGTRLTVT.

The rearrangement links TRBV3-1 to TRBJ2-7; D is ambiguous. The germline V gene encodes CDR1 LGHDT and CDR2 YNNKEL (reference sequence). Between the trimmed V and J ends, which lost 4 bases and 4 bases, there was a span of 17 bases. The CDR3 has 15 residues. In nucleotides, the CDR3 is TGTGCCAGCAGCCCGTCGGTAGGCCGAGGTTACGAGCAGTACTTC. It yields the protein CASSPSVGRGYEQYF.

The chain recombines TRBV6-2 or TRBV6-3 with TRBJ2-5; TRBD2 matches at 9 bases. The V and J ends lost 0 bases and 7 bases, in that order; junction bases with no gene match: 6. The CDR3 runs to 15 residues. Germline V gene lookup returns CDR1 MNHEY and CDR2 SVGEGT. The CDR3 DNA reads TGTGCCAGCAGTTACTCGAAGGCTAGCGGGGTGACCCAGTACTTC. Translated, it gives CASSYSKASGVTQYF.

This clonotype was recorded a few times. The gene calls are TRBV4-1 and TRBJ2-1; D remains unclear. Trimming cost V 0 bases and J 5 bases, with 5 bases left between them. CDR1 and CDR2 (germline): MGHRA, YSYEKL. The CDR3 extends over 13 amino acids. This chain's CDR3 is CASSQERNNEQFF. For the CDR3, the DNA is TGCGCCAGCAGCCAAGAACGGAACAATGAGCAGTTCTTC.

There are a few counts of this clonotype. The V and J genes are TRBV7-2 and TRBJ2-7; tentative D call: TRBD1 (5 bases). This CDR3 spans 21 amino acids. In germline, CDR1 is SGHTA, CDR2 FQGNSA. With 2 bases removed from V and 0 bases from J, the gap between germline ends came to 29 bases. This CDR3 is CASSLPAYDVFGQGSSYEQYF. Here the CDR3 DNA reads TGTGCCAGCAGCTTACCGGCTTACGATGTTTTTGGGCAGGGAAGCTCCTACGAGCAGTACTTC.

This clonotype was detected a few times. This chain joins TRBV6-5 and TRBJ2-7, with TRBD1 matching over 8 bases. In germline, CDR1 is MNHEY, CDR2 SVGAGI. Unmatched junction bases numbered 4, after V lost 2 bases and J lost 1 base. The CDR3 spans 15 residues. The CDR3, as DNA: TGTGCCAGCAGTTACGGGACAGGAGGTTCCTACGAGCAGTACTTC. This encodes CASSYGTGGSYEQYF.

This clonotype was observed many times. V and J are TRBV20-1 and TRBJ2-5, with 10 bases fitting TRBD1. The trim removed 0 bases at V and 4 bases at J, leaving 8 bases unmatched. The CDR3 runs to 16 residues. Germline CDR1 and CDR2: DFQATT and SNEGSKA (reference sequence). This CDR3 is CSARDARDRGGETQYF. Here the CDR3 DNA reads TGCAGTGCTAGAGACGCCCGGGACAGGGGAGGAGAGACCCAGTACTTC.

This clonotype was detected ten times or more. V gene TRBV6-2 or TRBV6-3 combines with J gene TRBJ1-2; 7 bases align to TRBD1. Per the germline V gene, CDR1 is MNHEY and CDR2 is SVGEGT. The CDR3 contains 15 residues. Losses at the gene ends were 11 bases for V and 6 bases for J; bases not matched to a gene: 18. The CDR3 nucleotides are TGTGCCGGCGCGGGTTTTGGCAGGGGGATCGATGGCTACACCTTC. Protein product: CAGAGFGRGIDGYTF.

This clonotype was detected ten times or more. V gene TRBV7-2 combines with J gene TRBJ2-1, with 12 bases lining up with TRBD2. With V trimmed by 0 bases and J by 8 bases, 11 bases remained unmatched. The CDR3 loop spans 18 amino acids. Germline-derived CDR1 and CDR2 are SGHTA and FQGNSA. This CDR3 reads CASSLARASGRASHEQFF. The CDR3 DNA is TGTGCCAGCAGCTTAGCGCGGGCTAGCGGGAGGGCTTCGCATGAGCAGTTCTTC. The variable domain in full, with the rest retrieved from reference TRBV7-2 and TRBJ2-1, is GAGVSQSPSNKVTEKGKDVELRCDPISGHTALYWYRQSLGQGLEFLIYFQGNSAPDKSGLPSDRFSAERTGGSVSTLTIQRTQQEDSAVYLCASSLARASGRASHEQFFGPGTRLTVL.

The chain combines TRBV7-9 with TRBJ2-1, with D perhaps TRBD1 (5 bases). Trimming cost V 2 bases and J 9 bases, with 5 bases left between them. The germline gives CDR1 SEHNR, CDR2 FQNEAQ (reference sequence). This CDR3 comprises 11 residues. CDR3 in amino acids: CASSLQGEQFF. DNA of the CDR3: TGTGCCAGCAGCTTACAGGGTGAGCAGTTCTTC.

This clonotype was recorded a few times. V usage is TRBV14 and J usage is TRBJ2-5; maybe TRBD2 (6 bases). The CDR3 covers 14 residues. Deletions cut 6 bases from V and 7 bases from J, with 18 bases between. Looked up from germline, CDR1 is SGHDN and CDR2 is FVKESK. Here the CDR3 DNA reads TGTGCCAGCAGTCTAGAGCAATGGGGAGGGACCCAGTACTTC. It translates to CASSLEQWGGTQYF.

A note on this clonotype: A read error may account for a junction end that differs from germline. V gene TRBV6-1 combines with J gene TRBJ1-2; tentative D call: TRBD1 (5 bases). CDR3 size: 15 residues. Germline CDR1 MNHNS, CDR2 SASEGT. This chain's CDR3 is CASSERGGANYGYIF. CDR3 nucleotides: TGTGCCAGCAGTGAACGCGGGGGTGCTAACTATGGCTACATCTTC.

The chain links TRBV4-1 to TRBJ2-3, with 11 bases that match TRBD2. Germline-derived CDR1 and CDR2 are MGHRA and YSYEKL. Losses at the gene ends were 5 bases for V and 3 bases for J; bases not matched to a gene: 4. This CDR3 is 15 amino acids long. The DNA of the CDR3 is TGCGCCAGCAGCATCCGACTAGCGGGGACAGATACGCAGTATTTT. It yields the protein CASSIRLAGTDTQYF.

This clonotype was detected only a few times. The rearrangement links TRBV20-1 to TRBJ2-6; the match to TRBD2 covers 11 bases. In germline, CDR1 is DFQATT, CDR2 SNEGSKA (reference sequence). This CDR3 is 18 amino acids long. Germline trimming cut 3 bases from V and 0 bases from J; bases unmatched to any gene: 7. The CDR3 here is CSASLLLAGDSGANVLTF. The CDR3 coding sequence is TGCAGTGCTAGTTTACTACTAGCGGGGGACTCTGGGGCCAACGTCCTGACTTTC.

V gene TRBV27 combines with J gene TRBJ1-6; D might be TRBD1 (5 bases). The CDR3 has 13 residues. Per germline, CDR1 MNHEY and CDR2 SMNVEV (reference sequence). The germline V and J ends were trimmed by 6 bases and 8 bases, with 11 bases remaining between them. CDR3 nucleotides: TGTGCCAGCAGCAGAAAGGGGTATTCACCCCTCCACTTT. Translation: CASSRKGYSPLHF.

This clonotype turned up a few times. The V and J genes are TRBV12-3 or TRBV12-4 and TRBJ1-1; no clear D gene. There are 12 residues in the CDR3. The V and J ends lost 4 bases and 5 bases respectively, with 8 bases between them. The CDR3 bases are TGTGCCAGCAGTTCCTACGGGACTGAAGCTTTCTTT. Translating it yields CASSSYGTEAFF.

The rearrangement joins TRBV7-2 to TRBJ2-1; 7 bases agree with TRBD2. The V and J ends lost 5 bases and 11 bases, in that order; junction bases with no gene match: 9. Germline-derived CDR1 and CDR2 are SGHTA and FQGNSA. CDR3 size: 13 residues. The CDR3 region has the DNA TGTGCCAGCAGCCCCGGACTAGTCGAACAGCAGTTCTTC. It translates to CASSPGLVEQQFF.

This chain joins TRBV6-1 and TRBJ2-1; 10 bases fit TRBD2. Germline V gene sequence: CDR1 MNHNS, CDR2 SASEGT. The V gene end was trimmed by 5 bases and the J gene end by 5 bases; junction bases not matched to a gene: 9. The CDR3 length is 16 residues. CDR3 loop: CASSRSTAGGDNEQFF. The CDR3, as DNA: TGTGCCAGCAGTCGTTCAACAGCGGGAGGGGACAATGAGCAGTTCTTC.

The sample holds many counts of this clonotype. This chain links TRBV7-8 with TRBJ2-1; TRBD1 might be the D (5 bases). Germline loops: CDR1 SGHVS, CDR2 FQNEAQ. The CDR3 runs 15 residues. The germline V and J ends were trimmed by 0 bases and 4 bases, with 10 bases remaining between them. CDR3 region: CASSLARTTYNEQFF. CDR3 in DNA: TGTGCCAGCAGCTTAGCCCGGACAACTTACAATGAGCAGTTCTTC.

This clonotype has ten or more counts. This sequence joins TRBV12-3 or TRBV12-4 and TRBJ2-2; D remains unclear. V lost 2 bases and J 7 bases, leaving 2 bases between the germline ends. This CDR3 comprises 11 residues. The CDR3 loop is CASSLHGELFF. DNA for the CDR3: TGTGCCAGCAGTTTACACGGGGAGCTGTTTTTT.

The chain couples TRBV25-1 to TRBJ2-1, with D perhaps matching TRBD2 (6 bases). The CDR3 is 13 amino acids. V was clipped by 4 bases and J by 8 bases, with 12 bases between them. Per the germline V gene, CDR1 is MGHDK and CDR2 is SYGVNS. CDR3 in DNA: TGTGCCAGCAGTGTCAGCGGGCTCGATGAGCAGTTCTTC. As protein: CASSVSGLDEQFF.

The sample holds many counts of this clonotype. This chain links TRBV4-3 with TRBJ1-4; no firm D call. V lost 1 base to trimming and J lost 8 bases, with 11 bases between them. This CDR3 is built from 14 residues. Germline V gives CDR1 LGHNA, CDR2 YSLEER. CDR3 in amino acids: CASSQVTGGEKLFF. CDR3 nucleotides: TGCGCCAGCAGCCAAGTCACCGGAGGGGAAAAACTGTTTTTT.

Only a few counts were recorded for this clonotype. The chain has TRBV9 and TRBJ2-3; D uncertain. This CDR3 is built from 15 residues. Trimming shortened V by 4 bases and J by 2 bases, and 14 bases separated the two germline ends. The germline V gene has CDR1 SGDLS and CDR2 YYNGEE. CDR3 residues: CASSPVGHLTDTQYF. DNA of the CDR3: TGTGCCAGCAGCCCAGTAGGGCACCTCACAGATACGCAGTATTTT.

There are a few counts of this clonotype. The chain links TRBV5-5 to TRBJ2-5; D may be TRBD2 (6 bases). The CDR3 consists of 15 residues. Per germline, CDR1 SGHKS and CDR2 YYEKEE (reference sequence). Trimming removed 4 bases at V and 5 bases at J, with 18 bases between. The CDR3 is CASSRTPQGGETQYF. In nucleotides, the CDR3 is TGTGCCAGCAGCCGCACCCCCCAAGGAGGGGAGACCCAGTACTTC.